The 8 T cell receptor beta chains listed next were all sequenced from one sample in a study of T cell responses to AZD1222 COVID-19 vaccine. TCRdb's copy holds only in-frame clones and misses some; the assay was immunoSEQ multiplex PCR. Of about 69,000 clones in the sample, less than 90% were seen once. Sequences were derived from peripheral blood, sampled 28 days after the second AZD1222 dose. The receptors shown here come from an adult who received the AZD1222 COVID-19 vaccine.

This chain connects TRBV4-1 to TRBJ1-1, with D possibly matching TRBD1 (5 bases). The CDR3 extends over 12 amino acids. V gave up 2 bases and J gave up 6 bases, with 7 bases separating them. The germline gives CDR1 MGHRA, CDR2 YSYEKL. In DNA, the CDR3 is TGCGCCAGCAGCCAACAGGGACCTGAAGCTTTCTTT. Its protein product is CASSQQGPEAFF.

This clone was picked up one time. J is TRBJ2-7 and V is TRBV7-9, with D tentatively TRBD1 (6 bases). The germline V gene encodes CDR1 SEHNR and CDR2 FQNEAQ (reference sequence). The ends were cut back, 5 bases at V and 5 bases at J, with 22 bases in the middle. The CDR3 consists of 16 residues. DNA for the CDR3: TGTGCCAGCAGCGCTTTATTGGGGGCGAGTATGGACGAGCAGTACTTC. It codes for CASSALLGASMDEQYF.

The chain combines TRBV10-3 with TRBJ1-5; D not certain. The V end lost 0 bases, the J end lost 2 bases, and 5 bases lay between the germline ends. The V gene's germline CDR1 is ENHRY and CDR2 SYGVKD. The CDR3 consists of 14 residues. In DNA, the CDR3 is TGTGCCATCAGTGAGTCGGCGGGCAATCAGCCCCAGCATTTT. Its translation: CAISESAGNQPQHF.

The rearrangement uses TRBV6-4 and TRBJ2-1; 7 bases map to TRBD2. In germline, CDR1 is MRHNA, CDR2 SNTAGT. The CDR3 contains 13 residues. V shed 1 base and J 8 bases; nucleotides not matched to a gene: 2. CDR3 nucleotides: TGTGCCAGCAGTGACTTGGGGGGGTATGAGCAGTTCTTC. Protein: CASSDLGGYEQFF.

The chain recombines TRBV5-1 with TRBJ2-5; the match to TRBD2 covers 14 bases. Germline V lookup: CDR1 SGHRS, CDR2 YFSETQ. The CDR3 is 18 amino acids. V was clipped by 4 bases and J by 0 bases; unmatched bases: 8. The CDR3 region is CASSPRLAGGGYQETQYF. Here the CDR3 DNA reads TGCGCCAGCAGCCCGCGACTAGCGGGGGGGGGTTACCAAGAGACCCAGTACTTC.

This rearrangement joins TRBV2 to TRBJ2-5; tentatively, D is TRBD1 or TRBD2 (7 bases each). V was pared by 11 bases and J by 5 bases, with 15 bases between. Germline V gene data show CDR1 as SNHLY and CDR2 as FYNNEI. This CDR3 spans 12 amino acids. CDR3: CAFGEGAETQYF. DNA for the CDR3: TGTGCCTTCGGGGAGGGGGCCGAGACCCAGTACTTC.

The chain has TRBV19 and TRBJ2-3; D is uncertain. Per germline, CDR1 LNHDA and CDR2 SQIVND (reference sequence). The V end was cut by 7 bases, the J end by 0 bases, with 11 bases between. CDR3 length equals 14 residues. For the CDR3, the DNA is TGTGCCAGTACCCCAAGCTATAGCACAGATACGCAGTATTTT. Translation gives CASTPSYSTDTQYF. Together with reference TRBV19 and TRBJ2-3, the CDR3 gives the full variable domain: DGGITQSPKYLFRKEGQNVTLSCEQNLNHDAMYWYRQDPGQGLRLIYYSQIVNDFQKGDIAEGYSVSREKKESFPLTVTSAQKNPTAFYLCASTPSYSTDTQYFGPGTRLTVL.

V and J are TRBV19 and TRBJ1-4; weak D call: TRBD1 (5 bases). CDR1 is LNHDA and CDR2 is SQIVND in the germline V gene (reference sequence). The CDR3 covers 12 residues. Trimming pared 6 bases from V and 4 bases from J, leaving 6 bases between. DNA of the CDR3: TGTGCCAGTAGGGGACTTAATGAAAAACTGTTTTTT. The encoded protein is CASRGLNEKLFF.